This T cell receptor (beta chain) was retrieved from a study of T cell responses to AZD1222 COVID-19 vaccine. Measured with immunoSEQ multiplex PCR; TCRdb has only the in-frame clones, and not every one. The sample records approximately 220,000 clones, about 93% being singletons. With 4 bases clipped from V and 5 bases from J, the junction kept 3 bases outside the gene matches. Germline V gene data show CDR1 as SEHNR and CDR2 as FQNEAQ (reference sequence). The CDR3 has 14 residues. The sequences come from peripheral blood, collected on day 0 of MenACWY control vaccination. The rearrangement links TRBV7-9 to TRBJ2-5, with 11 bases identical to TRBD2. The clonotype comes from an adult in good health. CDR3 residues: CASSSRTSGETQYF. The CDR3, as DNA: TGTGCCAGCAGCTCAAGGACTAGCGGGGAGACCCAGTACTTC.